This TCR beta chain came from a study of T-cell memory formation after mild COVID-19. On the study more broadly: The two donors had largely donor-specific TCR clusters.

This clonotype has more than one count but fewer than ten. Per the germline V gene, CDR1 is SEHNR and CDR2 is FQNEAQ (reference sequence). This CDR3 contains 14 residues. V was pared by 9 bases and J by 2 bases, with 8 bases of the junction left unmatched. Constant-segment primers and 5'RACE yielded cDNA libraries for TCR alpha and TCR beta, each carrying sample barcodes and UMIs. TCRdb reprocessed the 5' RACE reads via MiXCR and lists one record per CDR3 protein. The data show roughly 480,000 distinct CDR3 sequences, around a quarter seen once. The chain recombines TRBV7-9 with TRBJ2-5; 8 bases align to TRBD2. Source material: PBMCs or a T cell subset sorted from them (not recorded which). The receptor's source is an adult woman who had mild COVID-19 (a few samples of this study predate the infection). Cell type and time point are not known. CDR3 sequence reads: CARRLANFQETQYF. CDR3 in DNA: TGTGCCAGACGACTAGCGAACTTTCAAGAGACCCAGTACTTC.